There are many counts of the clone carrying this TCR beta chain. Its cognate antigen is unknown. Synthesis of cDNA was accomplished via 5'RACE employing 10-nucleotide random UMIs. A single record per CDR3 protein comes from TCRdb applying MiXCR to the 5' RACE reads. The sample holds roughly 50,000 distinct CDR3 sequences, roughly 13% seen once. This entry comes from a study of neurological immune-mediated disorders. Broader study findings: HTLV-1-associated myelopathy had the most TCR clonal expansion, and multiple sclerosis had the least, less than healthy controls. The expanded clones of different subjects shared no CDR3 amino acid sequences (suggesting private repertoires in all groups).

This CDR3 is 14 amino acids long. V dropped 5 bases and J dropped 4 bases, with 13 bases sitting between them. Germline CDR1 and CDR2: SGDLS and YYNGEE. From 2 million PBMCs stored at -80 C, the unsorted libraries were generated. This clonotype originated in a woman aged 60 to 75 with HTLV-1-associated myelopathy (HAM/TSP). This sequence joins TRBV9 and TRBJ2-1, with D perhaps TRBD2 (6 bases). Input material: PBMCs. In nucleotides, the CDR3 is TGTGCCAGCAGGTGGACTACTGAGTACAATGAGCAGTTCTTC. As protein: CASRWTTEYNEQFF. Using reference TRBV9 and TRBJ2-1 for the parts outside the CDR3, the full variable domain is DSGVTQTPKHLITATGQRVTLRCSPRSGDLSVYWYQQSLDQGLQFLIQYYNGEERAKGNILERFSAQQFPDLHSELNLSSLELGDSALYFCASRWTTEYNEQFFGPGTRLTVL.